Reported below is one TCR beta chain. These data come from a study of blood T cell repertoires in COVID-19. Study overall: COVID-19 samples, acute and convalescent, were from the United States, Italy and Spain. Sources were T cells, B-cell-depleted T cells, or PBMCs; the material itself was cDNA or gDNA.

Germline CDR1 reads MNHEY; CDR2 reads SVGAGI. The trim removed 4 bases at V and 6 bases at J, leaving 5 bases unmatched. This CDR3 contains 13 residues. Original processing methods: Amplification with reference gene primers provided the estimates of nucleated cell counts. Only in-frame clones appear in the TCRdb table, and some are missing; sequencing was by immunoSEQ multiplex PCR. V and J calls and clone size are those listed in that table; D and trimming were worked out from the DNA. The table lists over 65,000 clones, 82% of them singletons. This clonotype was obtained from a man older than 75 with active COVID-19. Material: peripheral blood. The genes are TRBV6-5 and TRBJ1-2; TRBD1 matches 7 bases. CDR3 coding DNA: TGTGCCAGCAGTTCCCGACAGGGAAATGGCTACACCTTC. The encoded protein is CASSSRQGNGYTF.